The clone carrying this T cell receptor (beta chain) was recorded a few times. The antigen is not known. The data were obtained in a study of cytomegalovirus exposure and HLA in healthy donors. General study findings and limits: Beyond CMV serostatus, there was no information to go on about immune exposure. A later examination showed that TCR association rates differed by HLA locus, with DRB1 most and HLA-C fewest. What a later analysis showed was that several of the most significant clusters appeared linked to common viral pathogens.

Primers: 60 Vbeta forward and 13 Jbeta reverse. Profiled with immunoSEQ multiplex PCR; TCRdb holds only in-frame clones, not every one. The sample lists roughly 170,000 clones, almost 85% occurring once. The sequenced sample was PBMCs. The origin of this receptor is a girl between 5 and 17 years old in good health and CMV-seropositive.

The CDR3 coding sequence is TGTGCCAGCAGTCTTATTGGCCCTGCCGAGGGCAATGAGCAGTTCTTC. Translation: CASSLIGPAEGNEQFF. The genes are TRBV28 and TRBJ2-1; D possibly corresponds to TRBD2 (5 bases). Trimming took 5 bases from V and 6 from J, leaving 20 bases between them. The CDR3 has 16 residues. CDR1 and CDR2 (germline): MDHEN, SYDVKM.